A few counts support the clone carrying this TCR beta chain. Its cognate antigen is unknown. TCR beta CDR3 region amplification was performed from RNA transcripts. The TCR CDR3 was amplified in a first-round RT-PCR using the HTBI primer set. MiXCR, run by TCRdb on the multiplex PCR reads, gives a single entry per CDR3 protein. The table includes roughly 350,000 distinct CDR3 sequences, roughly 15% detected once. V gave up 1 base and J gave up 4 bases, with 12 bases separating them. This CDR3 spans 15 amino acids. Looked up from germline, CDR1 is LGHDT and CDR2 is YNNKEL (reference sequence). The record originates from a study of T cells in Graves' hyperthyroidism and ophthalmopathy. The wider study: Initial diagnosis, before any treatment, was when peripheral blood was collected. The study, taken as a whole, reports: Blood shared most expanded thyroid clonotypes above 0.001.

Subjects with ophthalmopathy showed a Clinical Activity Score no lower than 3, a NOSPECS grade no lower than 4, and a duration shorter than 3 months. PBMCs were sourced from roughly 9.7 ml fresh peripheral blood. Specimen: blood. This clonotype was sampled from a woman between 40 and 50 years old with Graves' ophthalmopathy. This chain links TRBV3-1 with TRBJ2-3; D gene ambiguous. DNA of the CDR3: TGTGCCAGCAGCCAAGTCTCTTACGCGGCAGATACGCAGTATTTT. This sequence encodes CASSQVSYAADTQYF.